The T cell receptor beta chain described here comes from a study of blood T cell repertoires in COVID-19. TCRdb's table, derived via immunoSEQ multiplex PCR, lists solely in-frame clones and lacks some. The table includes under 550,000 clones, about 90% detected once. The trim removed 0 bases at V and 4 bases at J, leaving 4 bases unmatched. CDR1 SGDLS and CDR2 YYNGEE come from the germline V gene. CDR3 size: 15 residues. The material sequenced was peripheral blood. This sequence was found in a man aged 18 to 30 with COVID-19, enrolled during active disease. The J gene is TRBJ2-1, the V gene TRBV9; 7 nucleotides match TRBD1. The CDR3: CASSVGAGGYNEQFF. The CDR3 nucleotides read TGTGCCAGCAGCGTAGGGGCAGGGGGTTACAATGAGCAGTTCTTC.